This T cell receptor beta chain comes out of a study of cytomegalovirus exposure and HLA in healthy donors. Study outcomes and limitations: The study designated 150 or so TCR beta chains cytomegalovirus-associated. Productive rates of about 87% or about 30% were seen for most TCR beta V segments in an earlier analysis.

V was pared by 3 bases and J by 2 bases, with 11 bases between. CDR3 size: 15 residues. The germline V gene has CDR1 MNHEY and CDR2 SVGAGI. In nominal health when sampled, donors likely had unrecorded immune exposures nonetheless. Turning to this clone: Its specificity is not known.

In the PCR, 60 Vbeta and 13 Jbeta primers were used. Generated by immunoSEQ multiplex PCR, the TCRdb table keeps only in-frame clones and is missing some. The table lists over 150,000 clones, roughly 80% of them singletons. Sample: PBMCs. The chain is built from TRBV6-5 and TRBJ1-5; D is perhaps TRBD1 (6 bases). The sequence came from a man younger than 30 in good health and CMV-seronegative. The CDR3 DNA is TGTGCCAGCAGTTATACAGGGTCAGGCAATCAGCCCCAGCATTTT. This gives the protein CASSYTGSGNQPQHF.